This T cell receptor beta chain was found in a study of beta chain features in type 1 diabetes (dated by TCRdb to 2017 to 2018). With respect to the entire study: Mean age, gender distribution, total cell number and subset yield did not differ between patients and healthy donors. A total of 100 million to 140 million sorted cells were examined across all samples, and the number of cells per subset was strongly correlated with RNA yield. In the study, recently diagnosed type 1 diabetes patients and matched healthy donors were compared on the TCRB repertoires of their sorted circulating CD4+ T cell subsets. Whereas all 30 or so donors provided naive and central memory subsets, regulatory and stem cell-like memory subsets were isolated from just 8 patients and about eight healthy donors. Paper-wide results and their limitations: Naive, central memory and regulatory TCRB repertoires appeared to be more similar among patients than among healthy donors. At VDJ recombination sites, type 1 diabetes patients had fewer insertions and more deleted nucleotides, which implies abnormalities in thymic rearrangement. Shorter templates might be favored by PCR, yet because patient and control samples were amplified and corrected together, any such skew would affect both groups equally. A moderate but significant shortening of TCRB CDR3 length was observed in type 1 diabetes patients in all four CD4+ subsets. Because cDNA was sequenced instead of genomic DNA, highly expressing activated cells could be over-represented, though the groups showed no difference in activation or CD3 levels. Only small numbers of individuals were included in the HLA sub-analyses, which left unresolved whether HLA type had any influence on TCRB rearrangement.

A single peripheral blood draw of approximately 100 mL on average was collected from each donor into heparinised tubes. Naive, central memory, regulatory and stem cell-like memory CD4+ T cells were sorted on a BD FACSAria II using a panel including CD45RO, CCR7, CD25, CD127, CD95 and CD27. All sorted populations exceeded 95% purity. PBMCs were isolated right away by Lymphoprep density gradient centrifugation and were stained directly, without culture. To minimize batch effects, samples were stained and sorted in pairs, one healthy donor with one patient per experiment. From the cysteine through the phenylalanine, the CDR3 covers 13 amino acids. The only DNA kept is the CDR3, 39 bases in frame from the first base. CDR1 and CDR2, per the germline V gene, are SGHTA and FQGNSA. Relative to germline, V is 5 bases shorter and J is 3 bases shorter, with 9 bases between their ends. This clone was observed a few times. The antigen it binds to is not known. The sample holds no much larger clone one base away, and base qualities are not on file. This CDR3 is also generated by other DNA sequences in the sample.

All of the isolated RNA was reverse transcribed with the High Capacity cDNA Reverse Transcription Kit, so expressed TCRB transcripts were sequenced. Deep immunoSEQ sequencing was applied to naive, central memory and regulatory T cell samples, giving an average of approximately 4 million total reads per sample. After sorted cells were lysed in RLT buffer, RNA was extracted with DNase-treated RNeasy Micro or Mini kits, with the choice depending on cell number. To prevent cross-contamination, each cell subset was processed individually, whereas patient and healthy donor samples were processed jointly. TCRB sequences were amplified from cDNA with the immunoSEQ multiplex PCR, producing 87-bp fragments spanning the CDR3 region. Amplicons were sequenced on the Illumina HiSeq platform. The authors processed their data as follows. Synthetic template baselines were used to correct PCR bias computationally, reads within Hamming distance 2 were collapsed together, and singletons that could not be merged were discarded. Reads were aligned against IMGT so that V, D and J genes, CDR3 length and insertions or deletions at six rearrangement sites could be assigned. Within each subset, clonotype counts were normalized to sorted cell number, and only after that were true diversity and Gini coefficients computed with the tcR R package. The overlap coefficient, calculated on TCRB nucleotide sequences, was used to quantify repertoire sharing. Out-of-frame TCRB sequences from naive cells were analyzed to stand in for the pre-selection repertoire. Entries here come from immuneACCESS through TCRdb and include only in-frame sequences with V and J called. Some clones fail to appear in such tables; in the studies checked, an unresolved V gene covers under half of the shortfall, and the cause of the remainder is unknown. V, J and clone size are taken as reported in that table, and D and trimming were inferred from the DNA itself. This sample holds a few hundred thousand clones; approximately 15% were observed only once. The ten largest clonotypes hold roughly 0.036% of the sample.

The chain links TRBV7-2 with TRBJ2-3; the D gene is possibly TRBD1 or TRBD2, each agreeing over 5 bases. The receptor was isolated from a man younger than 45 in good health. The source material was naive CD4+ T cells from blood. This specimen's cell subset or site label, per the study, means: true naive CD4+ T cells. Here the CDR3 is given as CASSRDVTDTQYF. Here is the DNA: TGTGCCAGCAGCCGGGACGTAACAGATACGCAGTATTTT.